Listed here are 19 T cell receptor beta chains from one sample, sequenced in a study of T-cell reconstitution after alpha-beta-depleted transplantation in children (dated by TCRdb to 2016 to 2018). The treatment or condition label, as the study defines it: allogeneic hematopoietic cell transplantation with graft depleted of TCRalphabeta T cells and CD19 B cells. Library creation used PCR. TCRdb shows the sequencer as Illumina HiSeq 2500. TCR library preparation used molecular barcoding, with unique molecular identifiers applied to normalize quantification of the TCRbeta repertoire. TCRdb's own reprocessing of the public reads used fastp at Q25 and MiXCR and kept productive beta chains. Each entry is one CDR3 protein sequence, shown with its most common DNA and genes. For this sample the table gives 550,000 to 800,000 distinct CDR3 sequences, of which about an eighth were detected only once. The ten most abundant clones make up around 0.79% of the sample.

The source material was PBMCs, sampled before TCRalphabeta/CD19-depleted stem cell transplant. Receptors were obtained from a girl aged 2 to 9 with congenital amegakaryocytic thrombocytopenia, due to receive a stem cell transplant.

The chain carries TRBV7-9 and TRBJ2-5, with D uncertain. Per germline, CDR1 SEHNR and CDR2 FQNEAQ (reference sequence). V gave up 3 bases and J gave up 5 bases, with 13 bases separating them. The CDR3 consists of 14 residues. This chain's CDR3 is CASSFFAPWETQYF. The CDR3 region has the DNA TGTGCCAGCAGCTTTTTCGCCCCTTGGGAGACCCAGTACTTC.

This chain joins TRBV5-1 and TRBJ2-2, with TRBD2 matching over 8 bases. Germline V gene lookup returns CDR1 SGHRS and CDR2 YFSETQ. The junction had 14 bases not matched to a gene; V was cut back by 5 bases and J by 8 bases. There are 16 residues in the CDR3. The CDR3 nucleotides read TGCGCCAGCAGTTCCGTGGGTGGACTAGCAGCTGGGGAGCTGTTTTTT. It translates to CASSSVGGLAAGELFF.

This clonotype has a handful of counts. V and J are TRBV20-1 and TRBJ2-3; the D gene is possibly TRBD2 (6 bases). The ends were cut back, 5 bases at V and 2 bases at J, with 20 bases in the middle. The CDR3 extends over 16 amino acids. Looked up from germline, CDR1 is DFQATT and CDR2 is SNEGSKA (reference sequence). CDR3 sequence: CSAPRGSGAPTDTQYF. The CDR3 nucleotides are TGCAGTGCTCCCCGGGGGTCGGGAGCCCCCACAGATACGCAGTATTTT.

The V call is TRBV29-1, the J call TRBJ2-3; D call uncertain. Germline loops: CDR1 SQVTM, CDR2 ANQGSEA. The CDR3 loop spans 14 amino acids. The germline V and J ends were trimmed by 7 bases and 1 base, with 15 bases remaining between them. The CDR3 loop reads CSAMTVPRTDTQYF. As DNA, the CDR3 is TGCAGCGCTATGACCGTTCCGCGCACAGATACGCAGTATTTT.

CDR3 nucleotides: TGCAGTGCCGGCGGGAAAATTTACAATGAGCAGTTCTTC. Its protein is CSAGGKIYNEQFF. The chain joins TRBV20-1 to TRBJ2-1; a possible D gene is TRBD2 (6 bases). This CDR3 is 13 amino acids long. With 6 bases removed from V and 4 bases from J, the gap between germline ends came to 13 bases. Germline values: CDR1 DFQATT, CDR2 SNEGSKA (reference sequence).

V gene TRBV12-3 or TRBV12-4 combines with J gene TRBJ2-1; a possible D gene is TRBD1 (7 bases). The CDR3 length is 14 residues. V was clipped by 7 bases and J by 5 bases, with 15 bases between them. The CDR3 here is CASNSGDRDNEQFF. CDR3 nucleotides: TGTGCCAGCAACTCGGGGGACAGAGACAATGAGCAGTTCTTC.

This clonotype was counted only a few times. The genes are TRBV7-6 and TRBJ2-3; D is unclear. The CDR3 length is 16 residues. Germline CDR1 and CDR2: SGHVS and FNYEAQ. With 2 bases removed from V and 0 bases from J, the gap between germline ends came to 12 bases. In nucleotides, the CDR3 is TGTGCCAGCAGCTTACGGGTTGACGGGAGCACAGATACGCAGTATTTT. This sequence encodes CASSLRVDGSTDTQYF.

This rearrangement joins TRBV20-1 to TRBJ2-7; TRBD2 is a possible D gene (6 bases). In germline, CDR1 is DFQATT, CDR2 SNEGSKA (reference sequence). This CDR3 has 13 amino acids. V gave up 1 base and J gave up 4 bases, with 11 bases separating them. The CDR3: CSARGLGGYEQYF. For the CDR3, the DNA is TGCAGTGCTAGAGGCTTGGGGGGATACGAGCAGTACTTC.

V usage is TRBV25-1 and J usage is TRBJ1-1; tentatively, D is TRBD1 (5 bases). V was pared by 5 bases and J by 10 bases, with 20 bases between. The CDR3 consists of 14 residues. Germline CDR1 is MGHDK and CDR2 is SYGVNS. The CDR3, as DNA: TGTGCCAGCAGTCCCCGCTCTCATGGGGGGGTAGCTTTCTTT. It codes for CASSPRSHGGVAFF.

This clonotype was found many times. The chain recombines TRBV6-4 with TRBJ2-1, with D possibly being TRBD2 (6 bases). This CDR3 spans 15 amino acids. The germline V gene encodes CDR1 MRHNA and CDR2 SNTAGT. V was clipped by 6 bases and J by 8 bases, with 20 bases between them. The CDR3 sequence: CASSLELAQNDEQFF. Here the CDR3 DNA reads TGTGCCAGCAGCCTCGAACTAGCCCAGAACGATGAGCAGTTCTTC.

This clonotype was observed many times. The rearrangement joins TRBV27 to TRBJ2-1; 7 nucleotides match TRBD2. J gave up 0 bases and V 7 bases, and 6 bases lay outside the gene matches. CDR1 MNHEY and CDR2 SMNVEV come from the germline V gene (reference sequence). This CDR3 is built from 15 residues. The CDR3 reads CASNLGLSSYNEQFF. CDR3 in DNA: TGTGCCAGCAATCTGGGACTAAGCTCCTACAATGAGCAGTTCTTC.

This clonotype was observed at least ten times. The V and J genes are TRBV29-1 and TRBJ2-5; 7 positions match TRBD2. CDR1 SQVTM and CDR2 ANQGSEA come from the germline V gene. The CDR3 spans 12 residues. DNA of the CDR3: TGCATTGCATTGGGGGGGGAAGAGACCCAGTACTTC. Translation gives CIALGGEETQYF.

The chain links TRBV4-1 to TRBJ1-5; D is possibly TRBD1 (5 bases). V dropped 8 bases and J dropped 3 bases, with 17 bases sitting between them. There are 15 residues in the CDR3. The germline V gene encodes CDR1 MGHRA and CDR2 YSYEKL. The CDR3 sequence is CASRRVPLANQPQHF. DNA of the CDR3: TGCGCCAGCCGCAGGGTTCCTTTGGCCAATCAGCCCCAGCATTTT.

V and J are TRBV20-1 and TRBJ2-7, with 7 bases fitting TRBD1. Germline CDR1 is DFQATT and CDR2 is SNEGSKA (reference sequence). Trimming took 4 bases from V and 0 from J; bases not matched to a gene: 6. This CDR3 has 14 amino acids. The CDR3 coding sequence is TGCAGTGCTACCACAGGGGACATCTCCTACGAGCAGTACTTC. Translated: CSATTGDISYEQYF.

This clonotype was seen only a few times. The rearrangement links TRBV7-9 to TRBJ2-3, with 8 bases aligning to TRBD1. Germline CDR1 is SEHNR and CDR2 is FQNEAQ (reference sequence). The CDR3 spans 16 residues. V was clipped by 1 base and J by 6 bases; unmatched bases: 9. CDR3 nucleotide sequence: TGTGCCAGCAGCTTAGTTGACAGGGGAGTAACGGATACGCAGTATTTT. It encodes CASSLVDRGVTDTQYF.

This clonotype was detected ten times or more. The chain has TRBV5-6 and TRBJ2-3; the match to TRBD2 covers 8 bases. V gave up 3 bases and J gave up 4 bases; unmatched junction bases: 10. Looked up from germline, CDR1 is SGHDT and CDR2 is YYEEEE. The CDR3 totals 16 residues. CDR3 in amino acids: CASSSSGSGSSDTQYF. The DNA of the CDR3 is TGTGCCAGCAGCTCCTCGGGAAGCGGGAGCTCAGATACGCAGTATTTT. The variable domain in full, with the rest retrieved from reference TRBV5-6 and TRBJ2-3, is DAGVTQSPTHLIKTRGQQVTLRCSPKSGHDTVSWYQQALGQGPQFIFQYYEEEERQRGNFPDRFSGHQFPNYSSELNVNALLLGDSALYLCASSSSGSGSSDTQYFGPGTRLTVL.

A few counts support this clonotype. The chain is built from TRBV5-1 and TRBJ2-7; tentative D call: TRBD1 (6 bases). The CDR3 is 14 amino acids. The V gene's germline CDR1 is SGHRS and CDR2 YFSETQ. V lost 1 base and J lost 9, with 17 bases in between. CDR3 sequence: CASSLRGTQEVQYF. The CDR3 DNA is TGCGCCAGCAGCTTGAGAGGGACACAGGAGGTGCAGTACTTC.

This clonotype was counted between two and nine times. The J gene is TRBJ2-2, the V gene TRBV6-1, with 8 positions matching TRBD1. The CDR3 consists of 15 residues. The V and J ends lost 8 bases and 5 bases, in that order; junction bases with no gene match: 10. Per germline, CDR1 MNHNS and CDR2 SASEGT. CDR3 sequence: CASGRLQGGTGELFF. Here the CDR3 DNA reads TGTGCCAGCGGCCGTCTACAGGGGGGAACCGGGGAGCTGTTTTTT.

The sample holds a few counts of this clonotype. V gene TRBV2 combines with J gene TRBJ2-3, with D possibly matching TRBD2 (6 bases). Trimming pared 7 bases from V and 1 base from J, leaving 9 bases between. The length of the CDR3 is 13 residues. The germline V gene has CDR1 SNHLY and CDR2 FYNNEI. The CDR3 nucleotides are TGTGCCAGCACGGGGGATGGCACAGATACGCAGTATTTT. Protein sequence: CASTGDGTDTQYF. The full variable domain, completed using reference TRBV2 and TRBJ2-3, is EPEVTQTPSHQVTQMGQEVILRCVPISNHLYFYWYRQILGQKVEFLVSFYNNEISEKSEIFDDQFSVERPDGSNFTLKIRSTKLEDSAMYFCASTGDGTDTQYFGPGTRLTVL.